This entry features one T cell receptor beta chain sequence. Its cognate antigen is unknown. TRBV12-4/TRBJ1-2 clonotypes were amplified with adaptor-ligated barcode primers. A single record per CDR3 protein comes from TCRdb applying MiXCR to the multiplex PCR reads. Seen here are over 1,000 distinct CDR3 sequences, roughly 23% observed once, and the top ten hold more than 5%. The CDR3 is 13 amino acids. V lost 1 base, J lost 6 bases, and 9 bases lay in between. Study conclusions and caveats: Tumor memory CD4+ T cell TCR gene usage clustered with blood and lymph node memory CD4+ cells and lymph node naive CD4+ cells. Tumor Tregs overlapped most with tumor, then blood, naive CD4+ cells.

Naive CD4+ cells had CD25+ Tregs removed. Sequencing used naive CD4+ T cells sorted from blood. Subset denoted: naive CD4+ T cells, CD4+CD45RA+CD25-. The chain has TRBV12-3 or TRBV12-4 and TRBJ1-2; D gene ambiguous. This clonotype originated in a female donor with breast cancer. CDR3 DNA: TGTGCCAGCAGTTTAGACGAAATGAATGGCTACACCTTC. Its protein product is CASSLDEMNGYTF.